Each of the 28 T cell receptor beta chains below was sequenced from the same sample in a study of CXCR3-negative and CXCR3-positive naive CD8 T cells. UMI-labeled 5' RACE TRB cDNA libraries were prepared from the cells. TCRdb reprocessed the 5' RACE reads, with one entry per CDR3 protein and no DNA. The sample table includes roughly 86,000 distinct CDR3 sequences. The sequenced material came from naive CXCR3- CD8+ T cells from blood. The sample's subset: CD45RO-CCR7+CD27+CD95- naive CD8+ T cells lacking CXCR3 (TNR3-). These receptors came from a human donor in good health. Some clones in this sample may be carry-over from other donors' samples.

V gene TRBV29-1 combines with J gene TRBJ2-1; TCRdb gives TRBD2 as the D gene, but with no DNA this cannot be confirmed. The CDR3 is 20 amino acids. The V gene's germline CDR1 is SQVTM and CDR2 ANQGSEA. CDR3 loop: CSVQPLLGTSGTSSYNEQFF.

This chain connects TRBV6-6 to TRBJ2-3; there is no DNA to check the TCRdb D call of TRBD2. This CDR3 spans 17 amino acids. The germline gives CDR1 MNHNY, CDR2 SVGAGI (reference sequence). The CDR3: CASSYGLEGKSTDTQYF.

J is TRBJ2-5 and V is TRBV6-2 or TRBV6-3; TCRdb selects TRBD1, and the lack of DNA leaves this call unchecked. Germline CDR1 is MNHEY and CDR2 is SVGEGT. The CDR3 covers 15 residues. Here the CDR3 reads CASSYPGVETETQYF.

The V call is TRBV4-1, the J call TRBJ2-3; TCRdb calls TRBD2, which cannot be checked without DNA. Germline CDR1 reads MGHRA; CDR2 reads YSYEKL. The CDR3 runs 17 residues. The CDR3 loop reads CASSRLPRGGSTDTQYF.

The chain employs TRBV3-1 and TRBJ1-5; TCRdb's D call, TRBD1, is unchecked because there is no DNA. The CDR3 is made up of 14 amino acids. Germline V gives CDR1 LGHDT, CDR2 YNNKEL (reference sequence). CDR3 protein: CASSPGTWNQPQHF.

The chain is built from TRBV20-1 and TRBJ2-3; TCRdb reports TRBD1, a call that lacks DNA to check it against. The CDR3 is 14 amino acids. Germline loops: CDR1 DFQATT, CDR2 SNEGSKA (reference sequence). CDR3 protein: CSATDRGPDDTQYF.

This sequence joins TRBV7-2 and TRBJ2-7; the D gene TCRdb calls, TRBD2, cannot be checked with no DNA. Germline lookup yields CDR1 SGHTA and CDR2 FQGNSA. The CDR3 has 18 amino acids. This CDR3 reads CASSRQMVLAGGPYEQYF.

This chain uses TRBV2 with TRBJ2-1. The CDR3 has 15 residues. The germline V gene has CDR1 SNHLY and CDR2 FYNNEI. CDR3 in amino acids: CASSGRESSYNEQFF.

The chain links TRBV6-2 or TRBV6-3 to TRBJ1-1; TCRdb names TRBD1, which stays unverified in the absence of DNA. In germline, CDR1 is MNHEY, CDR2 SVGEGT. The CDR3 consists of 14 residues. The chain's CDR3 is CASSYSGRDTEAFF.

The chain has TRBV27 and TRBJ2-7; TCRdb picks TRBD1, but there is no DNA to check that call. CDR3 length equals 13 residues. The germline V gene has CDR1 MNHEY and CDR2 SMNVEV (reference sequence). This CDR3 is CASSFYRGNEQYF.

V gene TRBV19 combines with J gene TRBJ1-1; TCRdb picks TRBD1, but there is no DNA to check that call. CDR3 length equals 17 residues. Germline loops: CDR1 LNHDA, CDR2 SQIVND (reference sequence). The CDR3: CASSMLSGTGEVTEAFF.

The chain carries TRBV2 and TRBJ1-1; TCRdb gives TRBD1 as the D gene, but with no DNA this cannot be confirmed. This CDR3 spans 16 amino acids. Germline V lookup: CDR1 SNHLY, CDR2 FYNNEI. CDR3 sequence reads: CASSRPGTGENTEAFF.

The chain recombines TRBV7-8 with TRBJ1-2; no DNA is available, so the TRBD1 call from TCRdb remains unchecked. Germline CDR1 SGHVS, CDR2 FQNEAQ. The CDR3 spans 13 residues. The CDR3 loop is CASVGGQGNGYTF.

The chain is built from TRBV7-9 and TRBJ1-1. CDR1 is SEHNR, CDR2 FQNEAQ, per germline (reference sequence). The CDR3 is made up of 15 amino acids. The CDR3 sequence: CASSFSLGMNTEAFF.

This sequence joins TRBV12-5 and TRBJ1-5. This CDR3 spans 12 amino acids. Germline V gene lookup returns CDR1 LGHNT and CDR2 FRNRAP. CDR3 protein: CASGLGNQPQHF.

The V and J genes are TRBV29-1 and TRBJ2-3; TCRdb's D call, TRBD2, is unchecked because there is no DNA. Germline V lookup: CDR1 SQVTM, CDR2 ANQGSEA. The CDR3 runs to 16 residues. The CDR3 region is CSVEGVAGGSTDTQYF.

This chain uses TRBV2 with TRBJ2-1; TCRdb's D call, TRBD2, is unchecked because there is no DNA. The length of the CDR3 is 11 residues. Germline CDR1 reads SNHLY; CDR2 reads FYNNEI. CDR3 sequence: CASRILAEQFF.

V is TRBV2 and J is TRBJ1-2; the D gene TCRdb calls, TRBD1, cannot be checked with no DNA. The germline V gene has CDR1 SNHLY and CDR2 FYNNEI. CDR3 size: 13 residues. The CDR3 loop is CASGDSTNYGYTF. Complete variable domain (other parts from reference TRBV2 and TRBJ1-2): EPEVTQTPSHQVTQMGQEVILRCVPISNHLYFYWYRQILGQKVEFLVSFYNNEISEKSEIFDDQFSVERPDGSNFTLKIRSTKLEDSAMYFCASGDSTNYGYTFGSGTRLTVV.

The gene calls are TRBV6-4 and TRBJ2-5; lacking DNA, the TRBD2 call made by TCRdb goes unchecked. Germline assignment: CDR1 MRHNA and CDR2 SNTAGT. The CDR3 is 13 residues long. CDR3 loop: CASAAGAEETQYF.

The chain is built from TRBV7-9 and TRBJ2-4. Germline CDR1 and CDR2: SEHNR and FQNEAQ (reference sequence). The CDR3 is 11 amino acids. This CDR3 reads CASSLDRIQYF.

The V call is TRBV7-2, the J call TRBJ2-7. CDR1 SGHTA and CDR2 FQGNSA come from the germline V gene. The CDR3 totals 14 residues. This chain's CDR3 is CASSLEFRSYEQYF.

The V and J genes are TRBV12-3 or TRBV12-4 and TRBJ2-1; TCRdb gives TRBD2 as the D gene, but with no DNA this cannot be confirmed. The CDR3 has 12 amino acids. This CDR3 reads CASSLAPLGEFF.

The V call is TRBV7-9, the J call TRBJ2-5; TCRdb reports TRBD1, a call that lacks DNA to check it against. This CDR3 comprises 14 residues. The germline CDR1 and CDR2 sequences are SEHNR and FQNEAQ (reference sequence). Here the CDR3 reads CASSPPGGQETQYF.

The CDR3 protein is CASSRLLAGGRENEQFF. The chain is built from TRBV4-3 and TRBJ2-1; the TRBD2 assignment by TCRdb is unverifiable without DNA. Germline V gene data show CDR1 as LGHNA and CDR2 as YSLEER. The CDR3 covers 17 residues.

The chain links TRBV7-3 to TRBJ1-2. Looked up from germline, CDR1 is SGHTA and CDR2 is FQGTGA. The CDR3 sequence is 18 residues long. CDR3 region: CASSLYEAEDPSNYGYTF.

The chain joins TRBV7-9 to TRBJ2-5; the TRBD1 assignment by TCRdb is unverifiable without DNA. CDR1 is SEHNR, CDR2 FQNEAQ, per germline (reference sequence). This CDR3 is built from 13 residues. CDR3 amino acids: CASSPWRQETQYF. The entire variable domain, with the rest obtained from reference TRBV7-9 and TRBJ2-5, is as follows: DTGVSQNPRHKITKRGQNVTFRCDPISEHNRLYWYRQTLGQGPEFLTYFQNEAQLEKSRLLSDRFSAERPKGSFSTLEIQRTEQGDSAMYLCASSPWRQETQYFGPGTRLLVL.

CDR3 loop: CASSQENQGGQGSYEQYF. V usage is TRBV4-3 and J usage is TRBJ2-7; the D call from TCRdb, TRBD1, cannot be confirmed without DNA. The CDR3 extends over 18 amino acids. Germline loops: CDR1 LGHNA, CDR2 YSLEER.

This chain joins TRBV5-6 and TRBJ2-7; TCRdb proposes TRBD1, but this gene call is untestable without DNA. The CDR3 consists of 14 residues. The germline gives CDR1 SGHDT, CDR2 YYEEEE. The CDR3 here is CASSLREKVYEQYF.